The clone carrying this TCR beta chain was found once. This specimen comes from a study of blood T cell repertoires in COVID-19. The CDR3 is 14 residues long. V was pared by 1 base and J by 7 bases, with 12 bases between. In germline, CDR1 is SGHRS, CDR2 YFSETQ. The data were produced by immunoSEQ multiplex PCR, yet TCRdb's version contains in-frame clones alone and is incomplete. The table has a few hundred thousand clones, about 90% seen once. The source of this sequence is a woman in her forties with acute or convalescent COVID-19. The chain uses TRBV5-1 and TRBJ2-1; unclear D gene. The sample taken for sequencing was peripheral blood. CDR3 nucleotides: TGCGCCAGCAGCTTGACCGGAGAATTTAATGAGCAGTTCTTC. Translated, it gives CASSLTGEFNEQFF. The full variable domain, its missing parts supplied by reference TRBV5-1 and TRBJ2-1, is KAGVTQTPRYLIKTRGQQVTLSCSPISGHRSVSWYQQTPGQGLQFLFEYFSETQRNKGNFPGRFSGRQFSNSRSEMNVSTLELGDSALYLCASSLTGEFNEQFFGPGTRLTVL.